Listed below are T cell receptor beta chains from one sample, sequenced in a study of blood T cell repertoires in COVID-19. Produced via immunoSEQ multiplex PCR; TCRdb's table is partial and in-frame only. The table shows 540,000 or so clones, with about 89% occurring only once. Sequenced input: peripheral blood. All receptors derive from a woman in her fifties or sixties with COVID-19, enrolled during active disease. CDR3s include the opening cysteine and the closing phenylalanine or tryptophan. The order of the fields is clone size, D gene, J gene, V gene, CDR3 DNA, CDR3 protein. A D gene is named only where the DNA matches it firmly. Size is stated for part of the rows, as once, few or many counts, or as a class when the clone is expanded.

NA,TRBD1,TRBJ1-1,TRBV19,TGTGCCAGTAGTATAGGCGGCAGGGGGGTTGAAGCTTTCTTT,CASSIGGRGVEAFF
NA,TRBD1,TRBJ2-7,TRBV5-1,TGCGCCAGCAGCTTGGGACAGGGCTTGTACGAGCAGTACTTC,CASSLGQGLYEQYF
once,TRBD1,TRBJ2-7,TRBV2,TGTGCCAGCAGCGAACAGGGGGCGACCGGCTACGAGCAGTACTTC,CASSEQGATGYEQYF
NA,NA,TRBJ1-6,TRBV5-6,TGTGCCAGCAGCTTGGCACCGAGCGCGAATTCACCCCTCCACTTT,CASSLAPSANSPLHF
NA,TRBD1,TRBJ1-1,TRBV29-1,TGCAGCGTTCTGACAGGGTGGGGCACTGAAGCTTTCTTT,CSVLTGWGTEAFF
NA,NA,TRBJ1-3,TRBV21-1,TGTGCCAGCAGCAAAAGACAGTTCTCTGGAAACACCATATATTTT,CASSKRQFSGNTIYF
once,TRBD1,TRBJ1-1,TRBV30,TGTGCCTGGAGTGCCCGGGACAGGGACACTGAAGCTTTCTTT,CAWSARDRDTEAFF
NA,TRBD1,TRBJ1-2,TRBV19,TGTGCCAGTAGTACCTCGGCGGGACAGGGAGCTTGGGGCTACACCTTC,CASSTSAGQGAWGYTF
NA,NA,TRBJ2-1,TRBV4-2,TGTGCCAGCAGCCAAGAAGAGGGAGTCCCCTTGATCGATGAGCAGTTCTTC,CASSQEEGVPLIDEQFF
NA,NA,TRBJ1-4,TRBV5-4,TGTGCCAGCAGCCCTGGACAGCCGGGCTACACGAATGAAAAACTGTTTTTT,CASSPGQPGYTNEKLFF
NA,NA,TRBJ2-5,TRBV2,TGTGCCATCCGACAGTTTGGAGAGACCCAGTACTTC,CAIRQFGETQYF
NA,NA,TRBJ1-2,TRBV20-1,TGCAGTGCTAGAGGTGGGACACTCTTC,CSARGGTLF
NA,TRBD1,TRBJ1-1,TRBV7-7,TGTGCCAGCAGCGAATACCGGACAGGGAGGGCTGAAGCTTTCTTT,CASSEYRTGRAEAFF
NA,NA,TRBJ2-5,TRBV6-5,TGTGCCAGCAGTCGAGACAGGACCAATTTGGAGTACTTC,CASSRDRTNLEYF
NA,NA,TRBJ1-2,TRBV6-5,TGTGCCAGCAGTTACTCCCGGGAAGGTTCTAACTATGGCTACACCTTC,CASSYSREGSNYGYTF
NA,NA,TRBJ1-2,TRBV21-1,TGTGCCAGCAGGGGGGACAGCGTCTATGGCTACACCTTC,CASRGDSVYGYTF
NA,TRBD1,TRBJ1-1,TRBV2,TGTGCCAGCAGAACTCAGGGGGGCACTGAAGCTTTCTTT,CASRTQGGTEAFF
NA,NA,TRBJ1-3,TRBV11-2,TGTGCCAGCAGGGGTCAGACAGGTGCCACCTCTGGAAACACCATATATTTT,CASRGQTGATSGNTIYF
once,NA,TRBJ1-1,TRBV19,TGTGCCAGTATTAAGAACACTGAAGCTTTCTTT,CASIKNTEAFF
few,NA,TRBJ1-3,TRBV3-1/TRBV3-2,TGTGCCAGCAGCCAAGGTTGGCGGCAGCTCTCTGGAAACACCATATATTTT,CASSQGWRQLSGNTIYF
NA,NA,TRBJ1-2,TRBV19,TGTGCCAGTAGGCCCACAGGGAACTATGGCTACACCTTC,CASRPTGNYGYTF
NA,TRBD1,TRBJ2-3,TRBV10-1,TGCGCCAGCAGTGACCAGACAGGGAAGGATACGCAGTATTTT,CASSDQTGKDTQYF
NA,NA,TRBJ1-6,TRBV7-8,TGTGCCAGCAGCCCAGGGAGGAGGTCCTATAATTCACCCCTCCACTTT,CASSPGRRSYNSPLHF
NA,TRBD2,TRBJ2-3,TRBV28,TGTGCCAGCACCCTGACTAGCGGGGCGACAGATACGCAGTATTTT,CASTLTSGATDTQYF
NA,TRBD1,TRBJ1-5,TRBV30,TGTGCCTGGAGTGCGTGGGGACAGATCAATCAGCCCCAGCATTTT,CAWSAWGQINQPQHF
NA,NA,TRBJ2-7,TRBV2,TGTGCCAGCCTGACAGGCTTGTACGAGCAGTACTTC,CASLTGLYEQYF
once,NA,TRBJ2-1,TRBV2,TGTGCCAGCAGTGAACCCGCGGTTACGGACAATGAGCAGTTCTTC,CASSEPAVTDNEQFF
NA,NA,TRBJ1-1,TRBV5-1,TGCGCCAGCAGCGCCGGAGGGACTGAAGCTTTCTTT,CASSAGGTEAFF
NA,NA,TRBJ1-1,TRBV7-9,TGTGCCAGCAGCTTAGTTGGGGGCGCTGAAGCTTTCTTT,CASSLVGGAEAFF
NA,NA,TRBJ2-1,TRBV5-1,TGCGCCAGCAGCTCCACAGACAGTTACAATGAGCAGTTCTTC,CASSSTDSYNEQFF
NA,NA,TRBJ1-1,TRBV30,TGTGCCTGGAACTTCGGGACTGAAGCTTTCTTT,CAWNFGTEAFF
NA,TRBD1,TRBJ1-5,TRBV28,TGTGCCAGCAGCGAATTACAGGGGGCACGCAATCAGCCCCAGCATTTT,CASSELQGARNQPQHF
NA,NA,TRBJ2-3,TRBV19,TGTGCCAGTAGTCCGGGGGTGAATACGCAGTATTTT,CASSPGVNTQYF
NA,NA,TRBJ2-2,TRBV6-5,TGTGCCAGCAACCTCGAGGGGGCGAACACCGGGGAGCTGTTTTTT,CASNLEGANTGELFF
NA,TRBD1,TRBJ1-1,TRBV2,TGTGCCAGCAGTTTCGGACAGGGGGGGACGAACACTGAAGCTTTCTTT,CASSFGQGGTNTEAFF
NA,TRBD1,TRBJ2-2,TRBV24-1,TGTGCCACCAGTGCACCAGGACAGGGTGGGGCCGGGGAGCTGTTTTTT,CATSAPGQGGAGELFF
once,TRBD2,TRBJ2-1,TRBV7-3,TGTGCCAGCAGCAGTGGACTAGCGGGTAACAATGAGCAGTTCTTC,CASSSGLAGNNEQFF
NA,TRBD1,TRBJ1-6,TRBV27,TGTGCCAGCAGGGACAGGGCCCTCTCGACCCTCCACTTT,CASRDRALSTLHF
NA,NA,TRBJ2-1,TRBV10-3,TGTGCCATCAGTGAGTCGCAGGGCTACAATGAGCAGTTCTTC,CAISESQGYNEQFF
NA,NA,TRBJ1-2,TRBV5-1,TGCGCCAGCAGCTTAAGTGACCCGAATCAGGGGGGCTACACCTTC,CASSLSDPNQGGYTF
NA,TRBD2,TRBJ2-3,TRBV5-1,TGCGCCAGCAGCTTGGGGATAGCGGGGGGTGTAACAGATACGCAGTATTTT,CASSLGIAGGVTDTQYF